This TCR beta chain stems from a study of shared clonotypes between healthy human individuals. Sequenced by immunoSEQ multiplex PCR; TCRdb stores in-frame clones only, minus some. The sample contains more than 1.2 million clones, 97% to 99% of which appear only once. Germline CDR1 LNHDA, CDR2 SQIVND (reference sequence). The CDR3 is 14 residues long. Deletions cut 5 bases from V and 2 bases from J, with 13 bases between. The V and J genes are TRBV19 and TRBJ2-7; D may be TRBD1 (6 bases). The sample taken for sequencing was naive CD4+ T cells sorted from blood. The subset is: CD45RA+ positively selected. The clonotype comes from a man between 25 and 39 years old in good health. Written as DNA, the CDR3 is TGTGCCAGTAGTTCAGGGGTCCAACCCTACGAGCAGTACTTC. This codes for CASSSGVQPYEQYF.